The clone carrying this T cell receptor beta chain was counted a single time. The antigen is unknown. This CDR3 has 14 residues. CDR1 MDHEN and CDR2 SYDVKM come from the germline V gene. Trimming took 8 bases from V and 2 from J, leaving 16 bases between them. The data were obtained in a study of cytomegalovirus exposure and HLA in healthy donors. Study-level information: HLA-typed donors were the source of about 85 million unique TCRs, which an early data release held. Study findings and constraints: There were several of the most significant clusters that appeared linked to common viral pathogens in a later analysis.

The PCR had 60 Vbeta and 13 Jbeta primers. Profiled with immunoSEQ multiplex PCR; TCRdb holds only in-frame clones, not every one. The sample carries under 200,000 clones, around four fifths recorded once. This TCR was recovered from a man younger than 40 in good health and CMV-seronegative. The material sequenced was PBMCs. The chain is built from TRBV28 and TRBJ2-7; tentative D call: TRBD2 (6 bases). The CDR3 is CASGGFGRTYEQYF. Written as DNA, the CDR3 is TGTGCCAGCGGGGGGTTTGGGCGTACCTACGAGCAGTACTTC.